The 12 T cell receptor beta chains below come from one sample, sequenced in a study of technical replicates of blood from a few donors. The protocol was immunoSEQ multiplex PCR, while the TCRdb copy is restricted to in-frame clones and leaves out a portion. The sample includes about 62,000 clones, roughly 91% of them seen just once. The source material was PBMCs. These receptors were obtained from a human donor in good health. Some clones in this sample may be carry-over from other donors' samples.

The V call is TRBV19, the J call TRBJ1-5; TRBD1 matches 8 bases. The CDR3 spans 15 residues. V gave up 7 bases and J gave up 4 bases; unmatched junction bases: 9. From germline, CDR1 is LNHDA and CDR2 SQIVND (reference sequence). In DNA, the CDR3 is TGTGCCAGTACCCCGACAGGGGTAGGGAATCAGCCCCAGCATTTT. It codes for CASTPTGVGNQPQHF.

This chain uses TRBV4-2 with TRBJ1-6, with 12 bases matching TRBD1. Germline V gives CDR1 LGHNA, CDR2 YNFKEQ. This CDR3 is 19 amino acids long. Losses at the gene ends were 4 bases for V and 1 base for J; bases not matched to a gene: 8. CDR3 sequence reads: CASSPGTGGMDSYNSPLHF. CDR3 nucleotide sequence: TGTGCCAGCAGCCCTGGGACAGGGGGCATGGATTCCTATAATTCACCCCTCCACTTT.

This clone is a singleton in its sample. The chain recombines TRBV9 with TRBJ2-5; D call uncertain. Between the trimmed V and J ends, which lost 7 bases and 5 bases, there was a span of 21 bases. This CDR3 contains 15 residues. CDR1 and CDR2 from the germline V gene are SGDLS and YYNGEE. CDR3 nucleotides: TGTGCCAGCGGCCAGAGCAGCAGCAGGCAGGAGACCCAGTACTTC. Translating gives CASGQSSSRQETQYF. Filled out from reference TRBV9 and TRBJ2-5, the complete variable domain reads DSGVTQTPKHLITATGQRVTLRCSPRSGDLSVYWYQQSLDQGLQFLIQYYNGEERAKGNILERFSAQQFPDLHSELNLSSLELGDSALYFCASGQSSSRQETQYFGPGTRLLVL.

The rearrangement links TRBV29-1 to TRBJ2-7; D is possibly TRBD2 (6 bases). The germline V gene has CDR1 SQVTM and CDR2 ANQGSEA. The V end was cut by 5 bases, the J end by 0 bases, with 11 bases between. The CDR3 runs 13 residues. CDR3 in amino acids: CSVREATSYEQYF. The DNA of the CDR3 is TGCAGCGTTAGGGAGGCGACCTCCTACGAGCAGTACTTC.

The rearrangement links TRBV19 to TRBJ2-3; D is undetermined. Germline V gene data show CDR1 as LNHDA and CDR2 as SQIVND (reference sequence). Trimming cost V 4 bases and J 1 base, with 12 bases left between them. The CDR3 is made up of 15 amino acids. DNA for the CDR3: TGTGCCAGTAGTAGGATTGCCGGAGGCACAGATACGCAGTATTTT. Amino acids: CASSRIAGGTDTQYF. Complete variable domain (other parts from reference TRBV19 and TRBJ2-3): DGGITQSPKYLFRKEGQNVTLSCEQNLNHDAMYWYRQDPGQGLRLIYYSQIVNDFQKGDIAEGYSVSREKKESFPLTVTSAQKNPTAFYLCASSRIAGGTDTQYFGPGTRLTVL.

In this sample, this clone turned up once. The chain combines TRBV5-1 with TRBJ2-5; D is perhaps TRBD1 (7 bases). Germline V lookup: CDR1 SGHRS, CDR2 YFSETQ. Trimming removed 2 bases from V and 7 bases from J, with 21 bases in between. The CDR3 consists of 16 residues. The CDR3 DNA reads as TGCGCCAGCAGCTTAGGGGGGACAGCACTCTCAGGGACCCAGTACTTC. It encodes CASSLGGTALSGTQYF.

The chain combines TRBV5-1 with TRBJ2-1; TRBD2 is a possible D gene (6 bases). V lost 4 bases and J 6 bases, leaving 14 bases between the germline ends. The CDR3 is made up of 14 amino acids. Germline CDR1 reads SGHRS; CDR2 reads YFSETQ. Here the CDR3 DNA reads TGCGCCAGCAGCGAACAAGTTAGCGGCAATGAGCAGTTCTTC. Translated, it gives CASSEQVSGNEQFF.

The chain recombines TRBV18 with TRBJ1-4; no clear D gene. CDR3 length: 12 residues. V was cut by 5 bases and J by 8 bases, with 9 bases left in between. Germline V gene lookup returns CDR1 KGHSH and CDR2 LQKENI. Written as DNA, the CDR3 is TGTGCCAGCTCAGCCGACTTGGAAAAACTGTTTTTT. Translated, it gives CASSADLEKLFF.

V usage is TRBV9 and J usage is TRBJ2-1; D uncertain. Trimming took 4 bases from V and 7 from J, leaving 15 bases between them. This CDR3 is built from 14 residues. Germline lookup yields CDR1 SGDLS and CDR2 YYNGEE. CDR3 residues: CASSPLLLSNEQFF. The CDR3 DNA is TGTGCCAGCAGCCCCCTTTTGCTATCGAATGAGCAGTTCTTC.

The chain carries TRBV4-3 and TRBJ2-7, with unresolved D. The CDR3 length is 14 residues. Between the trimmed V and J ends, which lost 0 bases and 2 bases, there was a span of 8 bases. Germline CDR1 reads LGHNA; CDR2 reads YSLEER. Written as DNA, the CDR3 is TGCGCCAGCAGCCAAGAACGCGGAACCTACGAGCAGTACTTC. This gives the protein CASSQERGTYEQYF.

The chain's CDR3 is CASSPQTGVTYNSPLHF. The CDR3 DNA reads TGCGCCAGCAGCCCCCAGACAGGGGTGACCTATAATTCACCCCTCCACTTT. V gene TRBV4-1 combines with J gene TRBJ1-6; TRBD1 matches at 8 bases. This CDR3 comprises 17 residues. The V segment lost 4 bases and the J segment 2 bases; nucleotides outside the gene matches: 7. In germline, CDR1 is MGHRA, CDR2 YSYEKL.

V is TRBV19 and J is TRBJ2-1; 12 bases fit TRBD2. Trimming cost V 3 bases and J 1 base; bases outside gene matches: 10. This CDR3 contains 19 residues. Germline lookup yields CDR1 LNHDA and CDR2 SQIVND (reference sequence). In DNA form, the CDR3 reads TGTGCCAGTAGTATGGGGACTAGCGGGTACGCTGGGTCCTACAATGAGCAGTTCTTC. It translates to CASSMGTSGYAGSYNEQFF.